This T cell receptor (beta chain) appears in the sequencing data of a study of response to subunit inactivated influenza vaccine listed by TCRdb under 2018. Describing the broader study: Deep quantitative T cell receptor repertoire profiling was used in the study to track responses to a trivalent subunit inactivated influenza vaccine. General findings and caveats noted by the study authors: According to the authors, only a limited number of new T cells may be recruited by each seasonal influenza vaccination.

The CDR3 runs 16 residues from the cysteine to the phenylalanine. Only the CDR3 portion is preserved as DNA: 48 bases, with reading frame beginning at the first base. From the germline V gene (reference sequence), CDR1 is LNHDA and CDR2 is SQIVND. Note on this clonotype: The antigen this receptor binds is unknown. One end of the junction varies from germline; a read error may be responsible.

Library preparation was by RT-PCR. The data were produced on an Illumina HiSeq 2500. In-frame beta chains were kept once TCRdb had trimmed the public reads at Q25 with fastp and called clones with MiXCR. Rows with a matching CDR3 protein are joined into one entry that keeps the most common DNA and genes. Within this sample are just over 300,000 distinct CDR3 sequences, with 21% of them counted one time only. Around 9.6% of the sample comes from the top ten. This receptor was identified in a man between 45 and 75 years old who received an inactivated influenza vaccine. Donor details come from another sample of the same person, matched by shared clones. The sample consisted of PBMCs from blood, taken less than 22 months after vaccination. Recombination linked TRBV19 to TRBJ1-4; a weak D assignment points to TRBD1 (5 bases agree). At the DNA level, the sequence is TGTACCAGTAGTATGGGCAGGGCTGGGGGAAATGAAAAACTGTTTTTT. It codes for CTSSMGRAGGNEKLFF.